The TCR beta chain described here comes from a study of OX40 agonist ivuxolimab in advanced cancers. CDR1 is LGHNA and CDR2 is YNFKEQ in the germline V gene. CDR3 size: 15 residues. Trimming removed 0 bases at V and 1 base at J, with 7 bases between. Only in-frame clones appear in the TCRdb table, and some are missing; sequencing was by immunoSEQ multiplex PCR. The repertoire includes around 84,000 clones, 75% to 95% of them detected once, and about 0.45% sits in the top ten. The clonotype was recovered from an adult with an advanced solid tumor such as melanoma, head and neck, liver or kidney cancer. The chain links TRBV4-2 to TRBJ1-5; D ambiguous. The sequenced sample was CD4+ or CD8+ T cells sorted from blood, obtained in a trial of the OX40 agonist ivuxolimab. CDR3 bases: TGTGCCAGCAGCCAAGAATACCGCAGCAATCAGCCCCAGCATTTT. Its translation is CASSQEYRSNQPQHF.